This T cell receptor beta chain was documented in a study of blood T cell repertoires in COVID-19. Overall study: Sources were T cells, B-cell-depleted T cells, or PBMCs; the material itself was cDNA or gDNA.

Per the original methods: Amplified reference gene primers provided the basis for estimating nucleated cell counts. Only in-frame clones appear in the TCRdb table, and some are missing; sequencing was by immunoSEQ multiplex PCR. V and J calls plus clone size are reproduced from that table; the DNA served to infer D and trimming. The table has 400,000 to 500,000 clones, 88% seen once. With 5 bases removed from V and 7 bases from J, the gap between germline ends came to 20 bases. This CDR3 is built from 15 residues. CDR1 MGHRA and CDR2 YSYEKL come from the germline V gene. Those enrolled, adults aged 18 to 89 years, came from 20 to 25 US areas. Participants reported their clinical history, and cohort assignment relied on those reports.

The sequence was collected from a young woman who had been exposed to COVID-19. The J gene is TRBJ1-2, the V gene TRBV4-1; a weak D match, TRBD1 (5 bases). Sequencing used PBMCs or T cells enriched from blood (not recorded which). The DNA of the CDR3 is TGCGCCAGCAGCTTAATATACTTGCAGGGCTCTGGCTACACCTTC. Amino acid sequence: CASSLIYLQGSGYTF.